This TCR beta chain was observed in a study of identical twins. The V end was cut by 0 bases, the J end by 0 bases, with 6 bases between. CDR1 is SGHTA and CDR2 is FQGTGA in the germline V gene. The CDR3 runs 16 residues. Template switching created a universal primer site, and the cDNA included unique molecular identifiers. In TCRdb, the 5' RACE reads were re-called with MiXCR into one record per CDR3 protein. The sample yields about 530,000 distinct CDR3 sequences, 15% seen once. This clonotype was counted only a few times. Its target is unknown. Notes on the study in general: The models gave estimates that fell short of the out-of-frame TCR alpha sharing seen in monozygotic twins.

This sample also belongs to another study, concerning yellow fever vaccine responses in identical twins.

The specimen was CD4+ T cells sorted from blood. The origin of this receptor is a young woman in good health. This chain uses TRBV7-3 with TRBJ2-6; no definite D call. CDR3 in amino acids: CASSLTFSSGANVLTF. The CDR3 bases are TGTGCCAGCAGCTTAACTTTCTCCTCTGGGGCCAACGTCCTGACTTTC.